The rows below give T cell receptor beta chains drawn from one sample of a study of T cell repertoires in cytomegalovirus infection. Their antigen targets remain unknown. A single record per CDR3 protein comes from TCRdb applying MiXCR to the reads. The data show around 340,000 distinct CDR3 sequences, under 35% seen once. The source material was cultured PBMCs, sampled from culture after CMV antigen stimulation. Receptors originate from a human donor in good health (CMV status not recorded). Some clones in this sample may be carry-over from other donors' samples. Both conserved end residues are part of each CDR3. The D gene is left open where the match is weak. Size tells how often a clone was seen (once, few, many) or the class of an expanded clone, and some rows leave it out.

D	V	size	J	length	CDR3	DNA
-	TRBV12-5	few	TRBJ1-2	13	CASGRGQAGGYTF	TGTGCTAGTGGTCGGGGGCAAGCTGGAGGCTACACCTTC
TRBD1	TRBV4-2	-	TRBJ2-1	15	CASSQGTGGFNEQFF	TGTGCCAGCAGCCAAGGGACAGGGGGCTTCAATGAGCAGTTCTTC
-	TRBV28	-	TRBJ1-6	15	CASSLRLGSNSPLHF	TGTGCCAGCAGCCTACGGCTGGGCTCGAATTCACCCCTCCACTTT
-	TRBV12-3/TRBV12-4	-	TRBJ2-1	11	CASSRVNEQFF	TGTGCCAGCAGCCGGGTAAATGAGCAGTTCTTC
-	TRBV7-8	many	TRBJ2-1	20	CASSLVREGVGLRAGNEQFF	TGTGCCAGCAGCTTAGTCCGAGAAGGGGTAGGGCTCAGAGCCGGCAATGAGCAGTTCTTC
-	TRBV27	-	TRBJ1-4	15	CASSLVQVPTGELFF	TGTGCCAGCAGTTTGGTCCAGGTCCCAACTGGGGAACTGTTTTTT
-	TRBV6-1	-	TRBJ1-1	13	CASSVVGDTEAFF	TGTGCCAGCAGTGTGGTGGGGGACACTGAAGCTTTCTTT
TRBD1	TRBV7-3	-	TRBJ2-3	14	CASSPQGAVDTQYF	TGTGCCAGCAGCCCCCAGGGGGCCGTAGATACGCAGTATTTT
TRBD2	TRBV6-4	-	TRBJ2-1	14	CASKSGRAYNEQFF	TGTGCCAGCAAAAGCGGGAGGGCCTACAATGAGCAGTTCTTC
-	TRBV19	-	TRBJ1-2	15	CASSILRRSNYGYTF	TGTGCCAGTAGTATACTCAGGCGCTCTAACTATGGCTACACCTTC
-	TRBV4-2	-	TRBJ1-1	15	CASSQAEGIETEAFF	TGTGCCAGCAGCCAAGCTGAAGGGATCGAGACTGAAGCTTTCTTT
-	TRBV29-1	-	TRBJ1-2	12	CSEIRMDYGYTF	TGCAGCGAAATACGGATGGACTATGGCTACACCTTC
-	TRBV11-1	-	TRBJ1-2	14	CASSSPTVLGGYTF	TGTGCCAGCAGCTCCCCGACCGTGCTTGGAGGCTACACCTTC
-	TRBV18	-	TRBJ2-1	17	CASSPRLGPRGIGEQFF	TGTGCCAGCTCACCGCGGCTCGGCCCAAGGGGAATAGGAGAGCAGTTCTTC
-	TRBV27	-	TRBJ2-7	18	CASRPGQGFRLAVYEQYF	TGTGCCAGCAGGCCGGGACAGGGGTTCCGACTAGCGGTGTACGAGCAGTACTTC
-	TRBV18	few	TRBJ2-1	16	CASSLGPYISYNEQFF	TGTGCCAGCTCACTGGGCCCTTACATCTCCTACAATGAGCAGTTCTTC
-	TRBV19	-	TRBJ1-1	14	CASSKMRLNTEAFF	TGTGCCAGTAGCAAAATGAGACTGAACACTGAAGCTTTCTTT
-	TRBV7-2	many	TRBJ1-1	15	CASSFGGGLNTEAFF	TGTGCCAGCAGCTTCGGGGGGGGATTGAACACTGAAGCTTTCTTT
TRBD1	TRBV7-6	-	TRBJ1-4	15	CASSLGQTTNEKLFF	TGTGCCAGCAGCTTGGGACAGACCACTAATGAAAAACTGTTTTTT
TRBD1	TRBV12-3/TRBV12-4	-	TRBJ1-4	14	CASSFRDRDEKPFF	TGTGCCAGCAGTTTCCGGGACAGGGATGAAAAACCGTTTTTT
-	TRBV19	-	TRBJ1-1	15	CASRIGYAAGTEAFF	TGTGCCAGTAGGATCGGATACGCGGCCGGGACTGAAGCTTTCTTT
-	TRBV7-8	many	TRBJ1-4	17	CASSSRAQGPTNEKLFF	TGTGCCAGCAGCTCCCGCGCACAGGGCCCAACTAATGAAAAACTGTTTTTT
-	TRBV7-8	-	TRBJ1-1	18	CASSSKKSRDTLATEAFF	TGTGCCAGCAGCTCCAAGAAGTCCCGGGACACTCTGGCCACTGAAGCTTTCTTT
-	TRBV6-1	few	TRBJ1-2	14	CASGLSTGLNGYTF	TGTGCCAGCGGCCTTAGTACAGGGTTGAATGGCTACACCTTC
TRBD1	TRBV12-3/TRBV12-4	-	TRBJ1-2	12	CASSFWDREYTF	TGTGCCAGCAGTTTCTGGGACAGGGAATACACCTTC
-	TRBV6-2/TRBV6-3	once	TRBJ2-7	16	CASSDTYRPPPYEQYF	TGTGCCAGCAGTGATACGTACAGGCCCCCACCCTACGAGCAGTACTTC
-	TRBV9	few	TRBJ2-2	16	CASSVAGSTNTGELFF	TGTGCCAGCAGCGTCGCCGGGAGTACGAACACCGGGGAGCTGTTTTTT
TRBD2	TRBV7-3	few	TRBJ2-1	16	CASSLTSGWLANEQFF	TGTGCCAGCAGCTTGACTAGCGGGTGGCTGGCCAATGAGCAGTTCTTC
TRBD2	TRBV7-8	many	TRBJ2-7	16	CASSPGLAGVGYEQYF	TGTGCCAGCAGCCCGGGACTAGCGGGAGTAGGGTACGAGCAGTACTTC
TRBD1	TRBV28	few	TRBJ1-2	14	CASSPQDRGYGYTF	TGTGCCAGCAGTCCCCAGGACAGGGGATATGGCTACACCTTC
TRBD1	TRBV6-5	-	TRBJ1-5	13	CASMQGANQPQHF	TGTGCCAGCATGCAGGGGGCTAATCAGCCCCAGCATTTT
TRBD2	TRBV6-6	-	TRBJ2-1	13	CASSRTSGEVRFF	TGTGCCAGCAGCCGGACTAGCGGAGAAGTGCGGTTCTTC
-	TRBV5-1	-	TRBJ2-7	17	CASRVGTLSRISYEQYF	TGCGCCAGCAGGGTCGGGACACTCTCTCGGATTTCCTACGAGCAGTACTTC
-	TRBV7-4	-	TRBJ1-2	12	CASSLVVSGYTF	TGTGCCAGCAGCTTAGTTGTGAGTGGCTACACCTTC
-	TRBV20-1	-	TRBJ1-1	13	CSARGRINTEAFF	TGCAGTGCTAGAGGACGGATTAACACTGAAGCTTTCTTT
-	TRBV6-1	-	TRBJ2-7	12	CASRDARFEQYF	TGTGCCAGCAGGGACGCTAGGTTCGAGCAGTACTTC
TRBD2	TRBV20-1	-	TRBJ2-3	16	CSAQKRTSGGADTQYF	TGCAGTGCCCAAAAACGGACTAGCGGGGGGGCAGATACGCAGTATTTT
TRBD1	TRBV24-1	-	TRBJ2-1	17	CATSDSGTAKNYNEQFF	TGTGCCACCAGTGATTCCGGGACAGCGAAAAACTACAATGAGCAGTTCTTC
-	TRBV5-1	few	TRBJ1-1	16	CASSLLQQGMNTEAFF	TGCGCCAGCAGCTTGTTGCAGCAGGGGATGAACACTGAAGCTTTCTTT
-	TRBV20-1	-	TRBJ2-7	10	CSAVLYEQYF	TGCAGTGCTGTACTTTACGAGCAGTACTTC
TRBD1	TRBV19	few	TRBJ1-2	15	CASSIGAGGDYGYTF	TGTGCCAGTAGTATAGGGGCAGGGGGAGACTATGGCTACACCTTC
-	TRBV4-3	few	TRBJ1-6	17	CASSRNVRHGDNSPLHF	TGCGCCAGCAGCCGAAATGTGCGCCACGGAGATAATTCACCCCTCCACTTT
-	TRBV6-5	-	TRBJ2-5	16	CASSSAGAGVKETQYF	TGTGCCAGCAGTTCCGCAGGGGCAGGGGTTAAAGAGACCCAGTACTTC